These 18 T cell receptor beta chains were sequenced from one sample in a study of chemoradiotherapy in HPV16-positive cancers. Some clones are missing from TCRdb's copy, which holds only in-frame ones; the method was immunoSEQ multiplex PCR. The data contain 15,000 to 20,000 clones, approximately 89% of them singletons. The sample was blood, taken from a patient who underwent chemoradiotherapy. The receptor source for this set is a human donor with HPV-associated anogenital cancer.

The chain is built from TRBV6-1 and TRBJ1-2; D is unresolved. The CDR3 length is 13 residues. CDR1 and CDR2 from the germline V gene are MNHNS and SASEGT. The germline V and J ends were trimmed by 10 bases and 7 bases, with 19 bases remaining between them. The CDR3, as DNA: TGTGCCACAACCCCCGTTTTCTGGGTTGGCTACACCTTC. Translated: CATTPVFWVGYTF.

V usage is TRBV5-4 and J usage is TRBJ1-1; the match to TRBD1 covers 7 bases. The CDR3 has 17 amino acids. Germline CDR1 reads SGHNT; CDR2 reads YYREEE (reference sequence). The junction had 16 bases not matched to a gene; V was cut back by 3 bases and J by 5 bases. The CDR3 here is CASSSYQQGFGGTEAFF. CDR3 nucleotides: TGTGCCAGCAGCTCCTACCAACAGGGGTTTGGAGGGACTGAAGCTTTCTTT.

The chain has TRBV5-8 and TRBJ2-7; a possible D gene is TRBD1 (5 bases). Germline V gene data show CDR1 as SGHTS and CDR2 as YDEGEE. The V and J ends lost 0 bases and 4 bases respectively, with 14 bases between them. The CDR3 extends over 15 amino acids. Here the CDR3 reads CASSLEGALVYEQYF. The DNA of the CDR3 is TGTGCCAGCAGCTTGGAAGGGGCCCTAGTATACGAGCAGTACTTC.

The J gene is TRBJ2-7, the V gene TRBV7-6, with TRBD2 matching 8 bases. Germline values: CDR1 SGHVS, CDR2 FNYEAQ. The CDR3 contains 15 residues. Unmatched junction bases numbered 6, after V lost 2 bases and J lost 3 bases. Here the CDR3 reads CASSLYSGGNYEQYF. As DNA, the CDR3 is TGTGCCAGCAGCTTATACAGCGGGGGTAACTACGAGCAGTACTTC.

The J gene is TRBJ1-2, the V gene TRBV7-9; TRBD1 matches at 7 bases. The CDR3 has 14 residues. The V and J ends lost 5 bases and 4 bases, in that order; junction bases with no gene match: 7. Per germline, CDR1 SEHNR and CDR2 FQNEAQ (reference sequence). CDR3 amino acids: CASSPRDSGYGYTF. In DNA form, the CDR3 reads TGTGCCAGCAGCCCCCGGGACAGCGGCTATGGCTACACCTTC. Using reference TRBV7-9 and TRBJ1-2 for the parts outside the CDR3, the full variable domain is DTGVSQNPRHKITKRGQNVTFRCDPISEHNRLYWYRQTLGQGPEFLTYFQNEAQLEKSRLLSDRFSAERPKGSFSTLEIQRTEQGDSAMYLCASSPRDSGYGYTFGSGTRLTVV.

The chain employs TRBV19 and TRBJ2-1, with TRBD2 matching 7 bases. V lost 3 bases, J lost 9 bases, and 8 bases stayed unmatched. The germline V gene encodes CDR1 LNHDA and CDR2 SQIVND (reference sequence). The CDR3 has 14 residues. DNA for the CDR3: TGTGCCAGTAGTATCTATGCAGGGAGGGGTGAGCAGTTCTTC. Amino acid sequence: CASSIYAGRGEQFF. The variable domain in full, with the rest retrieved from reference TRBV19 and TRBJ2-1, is DGGITQSPKYLFRKEGQNVTLSCEQNLNHDAMYWYRQDPGQGLRLIYYSQIVNDFQKGDIAEGYSVSREKKESFPLTVTSAQKNPTAFYLCASSIYAGRGEQFFGPGTRLTVL.

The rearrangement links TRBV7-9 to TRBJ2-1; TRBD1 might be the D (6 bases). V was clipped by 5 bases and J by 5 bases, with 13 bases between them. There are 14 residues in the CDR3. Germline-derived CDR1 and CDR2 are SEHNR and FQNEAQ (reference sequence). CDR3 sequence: CASSLGQLNNEQFF. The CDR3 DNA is TGTGCCAGCAGCCTAGGACAGCTTAACAATGAGCAGTTCTTC.

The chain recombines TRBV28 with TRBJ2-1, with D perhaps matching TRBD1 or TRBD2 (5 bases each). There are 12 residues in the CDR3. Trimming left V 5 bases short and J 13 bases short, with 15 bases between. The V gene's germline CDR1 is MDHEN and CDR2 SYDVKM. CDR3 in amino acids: CASSADPGPQFF. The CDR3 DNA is TGTGCCAGCAGTGCCGATCCGGGACCCCAGTTCTTC.

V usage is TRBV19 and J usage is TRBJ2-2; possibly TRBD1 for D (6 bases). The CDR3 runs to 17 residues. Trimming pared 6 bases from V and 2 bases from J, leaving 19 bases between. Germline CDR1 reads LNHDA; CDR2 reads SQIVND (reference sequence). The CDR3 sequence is CASRRVKDSPNTGELFF. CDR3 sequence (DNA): TGTGCCAGTAGACGGGTAAAGGACAGCCCTAACACCGGGGAGCTGTTTTTT.

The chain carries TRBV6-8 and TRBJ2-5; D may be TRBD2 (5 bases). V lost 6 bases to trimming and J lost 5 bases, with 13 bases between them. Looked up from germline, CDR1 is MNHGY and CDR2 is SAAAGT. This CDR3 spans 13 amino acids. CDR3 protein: CASRCAGGETQYF. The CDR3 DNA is TGTGCCAGCAGATGCGCGGGTGGGGAGACCCAGTACTTC.

This CDR3 is CASSDSDGKSPLHF. In nucleotides, the CDR3 is TGCGCCAGCAGCGATTCCGATGGGAAATCACCCCTCCACTTT. The chain uses TRBV5-1 and TRBJ1-6, with D uncertain. V dropped 4 bases and J dropped 10 bases, with 15 bases sitting between them. The CDR3 has 14 residues. Per the germline V gene, CDR1 is SGHRS and CDR2 is YFSETQ.

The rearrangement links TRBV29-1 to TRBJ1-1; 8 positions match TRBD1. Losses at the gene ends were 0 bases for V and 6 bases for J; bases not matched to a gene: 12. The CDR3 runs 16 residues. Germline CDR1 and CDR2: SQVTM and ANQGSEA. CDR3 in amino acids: CSVEDWTWAGGPEAFF. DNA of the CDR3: TGCAGCGTTGAAGATTGGACTTGGGCAGGGGGCCCTGAAGCTTTCTTT.

The CDR3 DNA follows: TGTGCTAGTGGTCCATCCGGGACCTTGTATGGCTACACCTTC. This encodes CASGPSGTLYGYTF. This chain connects TRBV12-5 to TRBJ1-2, with D possibly TRBD1 on 5 matching bases. The germline CDR1 and CDR2 sequences are LGHNT and FRNRAP. The CDR3 totals 14 residues. V lost 5 bases and J 5 bases, leaving 15 bases between the germline ends.

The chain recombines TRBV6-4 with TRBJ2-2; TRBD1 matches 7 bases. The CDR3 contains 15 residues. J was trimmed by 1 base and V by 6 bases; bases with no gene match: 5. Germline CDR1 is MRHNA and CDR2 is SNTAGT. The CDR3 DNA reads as TGTGCCAGCAGACGGACAGGCGGGAACACCGGGGAGCTGTTTTTT. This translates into CASRRTGGNTGELFF.

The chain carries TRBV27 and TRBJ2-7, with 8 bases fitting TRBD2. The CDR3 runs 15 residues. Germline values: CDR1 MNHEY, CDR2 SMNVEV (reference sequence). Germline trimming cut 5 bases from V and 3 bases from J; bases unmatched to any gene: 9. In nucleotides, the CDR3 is TGTGCCAGCAGTCGAACCCAAGCGGGGGTCTACGAGCAGTACTTC. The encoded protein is CASSRTQAGVYEQYF.

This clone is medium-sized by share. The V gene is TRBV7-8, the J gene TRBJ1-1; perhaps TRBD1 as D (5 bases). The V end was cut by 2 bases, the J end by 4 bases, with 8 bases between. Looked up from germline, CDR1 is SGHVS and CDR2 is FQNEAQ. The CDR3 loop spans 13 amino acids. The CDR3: CASSLTGGTEAFF. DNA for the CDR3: TGTGCCAGCAGCTTAACCGGGGGCACTGAAGCTTTCTTT. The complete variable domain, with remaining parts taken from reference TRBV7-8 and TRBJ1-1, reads GAGVSQSPRYKVAKRGQDVALRCDPISGHVSLFWYQQALGQGPEFLTYFQNEAQLDKSGLPSDRFFAERPEGSVSTLKIQRTQQEDSAVYLCASSLTGGTEAFFGQGTRLTVV.

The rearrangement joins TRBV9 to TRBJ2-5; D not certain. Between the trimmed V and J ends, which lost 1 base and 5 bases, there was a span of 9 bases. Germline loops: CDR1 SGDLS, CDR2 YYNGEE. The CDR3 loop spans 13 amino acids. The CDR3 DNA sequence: TGTGCCAGCAGCGTAATGCCTGAGGAGACCCAGTACTTC. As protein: CASSVMPEETQYF.

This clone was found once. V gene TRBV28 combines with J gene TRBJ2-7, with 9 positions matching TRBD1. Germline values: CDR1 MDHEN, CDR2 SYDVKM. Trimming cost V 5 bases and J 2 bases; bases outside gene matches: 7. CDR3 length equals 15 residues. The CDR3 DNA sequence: TGTGCCAGCAGTACCCCGGGACAGGGACCCTACGAGCAGTACTTC. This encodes CASSTPGQGPYEQYF.